The 19 T cell receptor beta chains below were found in one sample sequenced in a study of cytomegalovirus exposure and HLA in healthy donors. The PCR was carried out with 60 Vbeta primers and 13 Jbeta primers. Here immunoSEQ multiplex PCR was the method, and the copy in TCRdb shows in-frame clones only, minus some. This sample has about 140,000 clones, with roughly 78% found just once. Sequencing was carried out using PBMCs. The receptor source for this set is a man aged 25-45 years in good health and CMV-seronegative.

The CDR3 region is CASSLGEVGNTIYF. In DNA, the CDR3 is TGCGCCAGCAGCTTGGGGGAGGTTGGAAACACCATATATTTT. The chain recombines TRBV5-1 with TRBJ1-3; D is uncertain. Germline V gives CDR1 SGHRS, CDR2 YFSETQ. CDR3 size: 14 residues. Trimming left V 0 bases short and J 3 bases short, with 7 bases between.

The V gene is TRBV6-5, the J gene TRBJ1-2; D gene ambiguous. V lost 2 bases to trimming and J lost 10 bases, with 17 bases between them. Germline V gives CDR1 MNHEY, CDR2 SVGAGI. The CDR3 has 14 residues. The CDR3, as DNA: TGTGCCAGCAGTTACGAGGAACATCCCCGTGTCTACACCTTC. As protein: CASSYEEHPRVYTF.

V gene TRBV19 combines with J gene TRBJ1-1; 10 bases are shared with TRBD1. This CDR3 contains 16 residues. The germline gives CDR1 LNHDA, CDR2 SQIVND (reference sequence). The V and J ends lost 5 bases and 5 bases, in that order; junction bases with no gene match: 11. CDR3 in amino acids: CASSGRQGARGTEAFF. The CDR3 region has the DNA TGTGCCAGTAGTGGGCGACAGGGGGCGCGGGGTACTGAAGCTTTCTTT.

This clone was counted between two and nine times. The chain joins TRBV6-6 to TRBJ2-7; tentative D call: TRBD1 (6 bases). This CDR3 has 12 residues. Per germline, CDR1 MNHNY and CDR2 SVGAGI (reference sequence). Trimming cost V 10 bases and J 2 bases, with 12 bases left between them. CDR3 coding DNA: TGTGCCACAGGGACACGACCCTACGAGCAGTACTTC. Protein sequence: CATGTRPYEQYF.

The CDR3 protein is CAISGVGGMDTEAFF. As DNA, the CDR3 is TGTGCCATCAGTGGCGTCGGGGGGATGGACACTGAAGCTTTCTTT. V gene TRBV10-3 combines with J gene TRBJ1-1; possibly TRBD1 for D (5 bases). Trimming cost V 4 bases and J 3 bases, with 15 bases left between them. Germline V gene sequence: CDR1 ENHRY, CDR2 SYGVKD. This CDR3 region has 15 residues.

This chain uses TRBV19 with TRBJ2-6, with unresolved D. This CDR3 spans 13 amino acids. Trimming pared 7 bases from V and 0 bases from J, leaving 4 bases between. In germline, CDR1 is LNHDA, CDR2 SQIVND (reference sequence). The CDR3 sequence is CASTVSGANVLTF. The DNA for the CDR3 is TGTGCCAGTACCGTCTCTGGGGCCAACGTCCTGACTTTC.

The chain has TRBV19 and TRBJ2-2, with D tentatively TRBD2 (6 bases). The V gene's germline CDR1 is LNHDA and CDR2 SQIVND (reference sequence). The CDR3 covers 14 residues. Trimming took off 1 base at V and 5 bases at J, with 8 bases between the two ends. This CDR3 is CASSIASATGELFF. The CDR3 DNA reads TGTGCCAGTAGTATAGCTAGCGCGACCGGGGAGCTGTTTTTT.

The V call is TRBV13, the J call TRBJ2-3; perhaps TRBD2 as D (6 bases). The CDR3 length is 17 residues. CDR1 is PRHDT and CDR2 is FYEKMQ in the germline V gene (reference sequence). V was pared by 5 bases and J by 1 base, with 19 bases between. The CDR3: CASSLLGLREGTDTQYF. CDR3 nucleotide sequence: TGTGCCAGCAGCCTCCTAGGTTTGAGGGAGGGCACAGATACGCAGTATTTT.

V and J are TRBV27 and TRBJ2-3; 12 bases are shared with TRBD2. The J segment lost 0 bases and the V segment lost 4 bases, leaving 8 bases of the junction unmatched. Germline CDR1 reads MNHEY; CDR2 reads SMNVEV (reference sequence). The CDR3 runs to 18 residues. Here the CDR3 reads CASSSPGLAGTSTDTQYF. CDR3 in DNA: TGTGCCAGCAGTTCTCCGGGACTAGCGGGTACTAGCACAGATACGCAGTATTTT.

The chain couples TRBV7-3 to TRBJ1-3; no reliable D call. Trimming pared 8 bases from V and 4 bases from J, leaving 12 bases between. Germline V CDR1 and CDR2: SGHTA, FQGTGA. The CDR3 sequence is 13 residues long. The chain's CDR3 is CASQLERGNTIYF. The CDR3 coding sequence is TGTGCCAGCCAGCTTGAGCGGGGAAACACCATATATTTT.

This chain connects TRBV29-1 to TRBJ1-2; 7 bases match TRBD1. The CDR3 has 12 residues. The V gene end was trimmed by 8 bases and the J gene end by 3 bases; junction bases not matched to a gene: 6. Germline lookup yields CDR1 SQVTM and CDR2 ANQGSEA. The CDR3 bases are TGCAGCTTTCGACAGGGCGACTATGGCTACACCTTC. Translated: CSFRQGDYGYTF.

V is TRBV5-4 and J is TRBJ1-2; 9 bases align to TRBD1. The CDR3 covers 17 residues. The trim removed 3 bases at V and 2 bases at J, leaving 11 bases unmatched. The germline V gene encodes CDR1 SGHNT and CDR2 YYREEE (reference sequence). The CDR3 is CASSSRQGEDLNYGYTF. CDR3 DNA: TGTGCCAGCAGCTCGCGACAGGGGGAAGATTTGAACTATGGCTACACCTTC.

V gene TRBV18 combines with J gene TRBJ2-7; 8 bases fit TRBD2. CDR1 and CDR2 (germline): KGHSH, LQKENI. The CDR3 contains 16 residues. Unmatched junction bases numbered 6, after V lost 2 bases and J lost 0 bases. Written as DNA, the CDR3 is TGTGCCAGCTCACCAACTACTAGCGGAGGCTCCTACGAGCAGTACTTC. Translated, it gives CASSPTTSGGSYEQYF.

The V and J genes are TRBV28 and TRBJ1-2; no reliable D call. CDR1 is MDHEN and CDR2 is SYDVKM in the germline V gene. V was shortened by 10 bases and J by 4 bases, with 7 bases between the two germline ends. There are 10 residues in the CDR3. CDR3 in amino acids: CATSGYGYTF. CDR3 in DNA: TGTGCCACCTCGGGCTATGGCTACACCTTC.

This clone was seen a few times. This chain joins TRBV5-6 and TRBJ2-7; 11 nucleotides line up with TRBD2. Trimming at V came to 3 bases and at J to 4 bases, leaving 9 bases not matched to a gene. CDR1 SGHDT and CDR2 YYEEEE come from the germline V gene. The CDR3 length is 16 residues. Here the CDR3 DNA reads TGTGCCAGCAGCTCGCTGGTACTAGCGGGAGAATACGAGCAGTACTTC. Amino acid sequence: CASSSLVLAGEYEQYF.

This chain joins TRBV6-1 and TRBJ2-3; 9 bases match TRBD2. The trim removed 8 bases at V and 4 bases at J, leaving 10 bases unmatched. In germline, CDR1 is MNHNS, CDR2 SASEGT. The CDR3 runs to 15 residues. Here the CDR3 DNA reads TGTGCCAGCCAGGGTGGGCGGGAGGGTTCAGATACGCAGTATTTT. This sequence encodes CASQGGREGSDTQYF.

This clone was detected only a few times. J is TRBJ1-1 and V is TRBV6-1; no definite D call. This CDR3 is 13 amino acids long. CDR1 is MNHNS and CDR2 is SASEGT in the germline V gene. V was shortened by 4 bases and J by 4 bases, with 10 bases between the two germline ends. CDR3 loop: CASSGEIATEAFF. Here the CDR3 DNA reads TGTGCCAGCAGTGGAGAAATTGCCACTGAAGCTTTCTTT.

This clone came up a few times. V gene TRBV19 combines with J gene TRBJ2-7; tentative D call: TRBD1 (6 bases). Germline V lookup: CDR1 LNHDA, CDR2 SQIVND (reference sequence). V shed 4 bases and J shed 2 bases, with 9 bases lying between them. The CDR3 has 13 residues. CDR3 amino acids: CASSTGTTYEQYF. The CDR3 DNA reads TGTGCCAGTAGTACCGGGACAACCTACGAGCAGTACTTC.

This chain connects TRBV7-9 to TRBJ1-1; no clear D. From germline, CDR1 is SEHNR and CDR2 FQNEAQ (reference sequence). This CDR3 region has 14 residues. V shed 5 bases and J shed 3 bases, with 13 bases lying between them. The CDR3 is CASSLDTAHTEAFF. Written as DNA, the CDR3 is TGTGCCAGCAGCCTAGACACCGCTCACACTGAAGCTTTCTTT.